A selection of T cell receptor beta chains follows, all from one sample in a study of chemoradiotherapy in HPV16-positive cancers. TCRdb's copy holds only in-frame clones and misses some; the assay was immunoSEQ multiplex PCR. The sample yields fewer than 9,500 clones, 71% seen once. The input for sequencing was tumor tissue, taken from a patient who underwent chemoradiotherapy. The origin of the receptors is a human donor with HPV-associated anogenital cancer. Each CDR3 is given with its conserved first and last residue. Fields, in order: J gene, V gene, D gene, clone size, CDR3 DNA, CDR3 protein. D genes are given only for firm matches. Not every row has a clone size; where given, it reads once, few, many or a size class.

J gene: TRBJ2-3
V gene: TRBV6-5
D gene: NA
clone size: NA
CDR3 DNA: TGTGCCAGCAGTTACTCTTACGCTGATCTAGGTACGCAGTATTTT
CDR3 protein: CASSYSYADLGTQYF

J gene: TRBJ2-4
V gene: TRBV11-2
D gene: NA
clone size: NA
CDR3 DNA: TGTGCCAGCAGCTTAAACGGACTACCGGCGTACTTC
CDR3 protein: CASSLNGLPAYF

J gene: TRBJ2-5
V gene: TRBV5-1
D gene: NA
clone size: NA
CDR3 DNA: TGCGCCAGCAGCTTGGGGGCCCCGGGGCCGGGGGAGACCCAGTACTTC
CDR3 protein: CASSLGAPGPGETQYF

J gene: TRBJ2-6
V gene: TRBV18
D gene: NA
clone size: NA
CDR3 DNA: TGTGCCAGCTCACGAGCCCAGGTCTCTGGGGCCAACGTCCTGACTTTC
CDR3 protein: CASSRAQVSGANVLTF

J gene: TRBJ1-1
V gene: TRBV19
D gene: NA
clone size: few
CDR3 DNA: TGTGCCAGTAGTATGGGATACGGCACTGAAGCTTTCTTT
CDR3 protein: CASSMGYGTEAFF

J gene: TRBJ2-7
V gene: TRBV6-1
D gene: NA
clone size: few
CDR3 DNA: TGTGCCAGCAGTGACGGGGTCTCCTACGAGCAGTACTTC
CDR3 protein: CASSDGVSYEQYF

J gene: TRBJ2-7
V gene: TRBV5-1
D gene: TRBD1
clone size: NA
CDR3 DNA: TGCGCCAGCAGCGGCGGGGCCGGGACAGGGTCCTACGAGCAGTACTTC
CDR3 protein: CASSGGAGTGSYEQYF

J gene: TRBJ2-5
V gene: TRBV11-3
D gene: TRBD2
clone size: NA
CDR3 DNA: TGTGCCAGCAGCTTAGCGGGAGGAGAGACCCAGTACTTC
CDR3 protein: CASSLAGGETQYF

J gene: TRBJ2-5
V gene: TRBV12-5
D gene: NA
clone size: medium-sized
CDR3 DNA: TGTGCTAGTGGCCAGCTACGAAGGTCCGGGGAGACCCAGTACTTC
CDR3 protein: CASGQLRRSGETQYF

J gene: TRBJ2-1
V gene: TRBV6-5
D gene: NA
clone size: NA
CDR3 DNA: TGTGCCAGCAGTTACCCAGGTAATGAGCAGTTCTTC
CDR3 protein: CASSYPGNEQFF

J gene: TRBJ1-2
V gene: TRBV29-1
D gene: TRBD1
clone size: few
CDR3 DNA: TGCAGCTTCGGGGAGGCGGGACAGACCTATGGCTACACCTTC
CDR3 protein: CSFGEAGQTYGYTF

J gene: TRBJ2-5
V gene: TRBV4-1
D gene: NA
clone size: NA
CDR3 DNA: TGCGCCAGCAGCCACGCGGACCAAGAGACCCAGTACTTC
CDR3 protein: CASSHADQETQYF

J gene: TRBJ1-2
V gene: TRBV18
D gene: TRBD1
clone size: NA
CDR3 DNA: TGTGCCAGCTCACCTTCGGGACAGGCGAATAACTATGGCTACACCTTC
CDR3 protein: CASSPSGQANNYGYTF

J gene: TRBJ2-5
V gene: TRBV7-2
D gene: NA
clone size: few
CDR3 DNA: TGTGCCAGCAGCCGGGGTCCACAAGAGACCCAGTACTTC
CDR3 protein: CASSRGPQETQYF

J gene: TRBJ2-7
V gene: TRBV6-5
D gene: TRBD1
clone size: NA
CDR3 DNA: TGTGCCAGCAGAGCCGGGACAGGGAAGGGCGAGCAGTACTTC
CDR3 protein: CASRAGTGKGEQYF

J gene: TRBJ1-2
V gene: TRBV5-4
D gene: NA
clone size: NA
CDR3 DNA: TGTGCCAGCAGCTTGCGGGGGGGGTATGGCTACACCTTC
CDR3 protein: CASSLRGGYGYTF

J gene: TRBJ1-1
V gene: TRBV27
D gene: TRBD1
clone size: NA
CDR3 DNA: TGTGCCAGCGCAAGGACAGGGGGCGACGAAATGAACACTGAAGCTTTCTTT
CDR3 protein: CASARTGGDEMNTEAFF

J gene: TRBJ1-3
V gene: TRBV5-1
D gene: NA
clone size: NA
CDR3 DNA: TGCGCCAGCAGCCAGGGGAGCTCTGGAAACACCATATATTTT
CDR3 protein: CASSQGSSGNTIYF

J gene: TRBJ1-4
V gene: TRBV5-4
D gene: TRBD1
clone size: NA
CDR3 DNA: TGTGCCAGTGGACAGGGTGCAACTAATGAAAAACTGTTTTTT
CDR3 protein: CASGQGATNEKLFF

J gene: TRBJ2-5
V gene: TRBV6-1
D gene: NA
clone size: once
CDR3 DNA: TGTGCCAGCAGTGAAGCGCTCCTAGCAGAGACCCAGTACTTC
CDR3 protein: CASSEALLAETQYF

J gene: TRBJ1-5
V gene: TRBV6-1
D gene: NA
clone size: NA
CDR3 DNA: TGTGCCAGCACCCGAAGCTGGGGAGCCAATCAGCCCCAGCATTTT
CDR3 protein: CASTRSWGANQPQHF

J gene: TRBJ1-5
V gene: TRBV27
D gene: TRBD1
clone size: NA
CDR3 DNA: TGTGCCAGCAGTCGGGACCGGGACAGGGCTAGTCAGCCCCAGCATTTT
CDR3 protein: CASSRDRDRASQPQHF

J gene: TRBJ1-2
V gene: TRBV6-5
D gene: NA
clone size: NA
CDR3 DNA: TGTGCCAGCAGCCTAGGAGCAGAAAACTATGGCTACACCTTC
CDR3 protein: CASSLGAENYGYTF

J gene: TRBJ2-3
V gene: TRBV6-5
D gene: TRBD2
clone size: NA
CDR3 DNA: TGTGCCAGCAGACTACTAGCGGGAGCTACAGATACGCAGTATTTT
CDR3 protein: CASRLLAGATDTQYF

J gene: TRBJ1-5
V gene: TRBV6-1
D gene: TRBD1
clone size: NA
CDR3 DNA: TGTGCCAGCAGTGAAAACAGGGGGCAAACACCCCAGCATTTT
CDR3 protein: CASSENRGQTPQHF

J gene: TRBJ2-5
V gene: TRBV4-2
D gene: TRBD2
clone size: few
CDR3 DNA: TGTGCCAGCAGCCAAGATGGGGCGGGAGGGGTTGAGACCCAGTACTTC
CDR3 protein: CASSQDGAGGVETQYF

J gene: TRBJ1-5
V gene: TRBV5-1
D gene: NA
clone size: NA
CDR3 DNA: TGCGCCAGCAGCCCCGGTCAGATAAGTCAGCCCCAGCATTTT
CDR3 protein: CASSPGQISQPQHF

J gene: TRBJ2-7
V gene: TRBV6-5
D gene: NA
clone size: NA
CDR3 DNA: TGTGCCAGCAGTTACTCGAGGGATCAGTACGAGCAGTACTTC
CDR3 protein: CASSYSRDQYEQYF

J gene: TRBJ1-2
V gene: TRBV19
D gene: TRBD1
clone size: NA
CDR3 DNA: TGTGCCAGTAGGGTGACAGGGGGTTCCTATGGCTACACCTTC
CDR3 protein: CASRVTGGSYGYTF

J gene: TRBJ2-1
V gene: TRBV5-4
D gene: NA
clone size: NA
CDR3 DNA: TGTGCCAGCAGCAAACAGGGACGGGGGGTCGATGAGCAGTTCTTC
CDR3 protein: CASSKQGRGVDEQFF

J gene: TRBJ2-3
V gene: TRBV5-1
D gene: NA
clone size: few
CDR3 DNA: TGCGCCAGCTCCCCCGGCCGGGACTTTAGCACAGATACGCAGTATTTT
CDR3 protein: CASSPGRDFSTDTQYF

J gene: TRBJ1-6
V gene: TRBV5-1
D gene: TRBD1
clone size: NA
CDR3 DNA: TGCGCCAGCAGCGAGGGACAGGGCAGTTCACCCCTCCACTTT
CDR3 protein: CASSEGQGSSPLHF

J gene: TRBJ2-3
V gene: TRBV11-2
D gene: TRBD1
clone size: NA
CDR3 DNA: TGTGCCAGCAGCTTAAGCCCAGGGGGCGATACGCAGTATTTT
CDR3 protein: CASSLSPGGDTQYF